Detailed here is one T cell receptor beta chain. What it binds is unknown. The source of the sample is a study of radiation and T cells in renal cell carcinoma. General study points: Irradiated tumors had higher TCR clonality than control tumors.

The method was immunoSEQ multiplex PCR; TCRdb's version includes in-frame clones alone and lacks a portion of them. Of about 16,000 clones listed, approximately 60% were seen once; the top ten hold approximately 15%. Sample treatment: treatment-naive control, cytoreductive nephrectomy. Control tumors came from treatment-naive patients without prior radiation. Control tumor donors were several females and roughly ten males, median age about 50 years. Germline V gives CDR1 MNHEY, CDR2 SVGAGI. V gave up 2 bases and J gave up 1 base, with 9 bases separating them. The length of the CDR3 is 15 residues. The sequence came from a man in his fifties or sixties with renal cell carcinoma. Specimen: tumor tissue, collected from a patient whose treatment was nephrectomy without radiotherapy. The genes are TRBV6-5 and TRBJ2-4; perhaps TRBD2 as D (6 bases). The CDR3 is CASSYDGGAKNIQYF. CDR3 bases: TGTGCCAGCAGTTACGACGGAGGGGCCAAAAACATTCAGTACTTC.